A selection of T cell receptor beta chains follows, all from one sample in a study of blood T cells in healthy people across ages. MiXCR was run by TCRdb on the 5' RACE reads, yielding one entry per CDR3 protein. The table lists 550,000 to 650,000 distinct CDR3 sequences, about 30% of them singletons. The sequenced sample consisted of blood. These receptors originate from an elderly woman in good health. Both conserved end residues are trimmed from each CDR3. The D gene is left open where the match is weak.

V gene	D gene	J gene	CDR3 protein
TRBV7-2	-	TRBJ1-3	ASSDQGALGNTIY
TRBV6-1	TRBD2	TRBJ2-3	ASSSGGDTDTQY
TRBV30	TRBD1	TRBJ2-3	ARSWTGSTDTQY
TRBV2	-	TRBJ1-1	ASSEGGSLGTEAF
TRBV12-3/TRBV12-4	TRBD1	TRBJ2-1	ASSFLGQGLYNEQF
TRBV6-1	TRBD2	TRBJ2-3	ASIDARGGRTDTQY
TRBV20-1	-	TRBJ1-5	SARRWRGNQPQH
TRBV29-1	-	TRBJ1-4	SVDKGSGEKLF
TRBV5-1	-	TRBJ1-2	ASSLAATANYGYT
TRBV3-1	TRBD1	TRBJ2-7	ASSQGTGFGEQY